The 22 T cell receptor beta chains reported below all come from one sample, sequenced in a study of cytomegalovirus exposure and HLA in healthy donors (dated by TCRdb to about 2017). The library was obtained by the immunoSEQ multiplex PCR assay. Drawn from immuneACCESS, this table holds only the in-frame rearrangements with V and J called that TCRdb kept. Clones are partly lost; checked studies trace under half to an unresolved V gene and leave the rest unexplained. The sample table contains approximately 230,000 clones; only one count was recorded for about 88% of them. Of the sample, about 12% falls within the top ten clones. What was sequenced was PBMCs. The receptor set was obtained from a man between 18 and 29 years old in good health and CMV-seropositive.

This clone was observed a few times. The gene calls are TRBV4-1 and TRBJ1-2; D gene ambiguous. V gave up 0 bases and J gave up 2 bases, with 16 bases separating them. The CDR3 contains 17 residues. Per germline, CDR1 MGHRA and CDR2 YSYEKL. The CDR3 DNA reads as TGCGCCAGCAGCCAAGATGAGGCATGGTCCGGGAACTATGGCTACACCTTC. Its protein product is CASSQDEAWSGNYGYTF.

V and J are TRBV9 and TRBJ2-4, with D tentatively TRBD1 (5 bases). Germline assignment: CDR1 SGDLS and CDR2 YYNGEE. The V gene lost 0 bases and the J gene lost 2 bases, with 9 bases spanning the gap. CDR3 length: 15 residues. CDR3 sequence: CASSVEAGTKNIQYF. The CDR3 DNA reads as TGTGCCAGCAGCGTAGAGGCAGGGACCAAAAACATTCAGTACTTC. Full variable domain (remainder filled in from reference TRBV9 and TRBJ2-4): DSGVTQTPKHLITATGQRVTLRCSPRSGDLSVYWYQQSLDQGLQFLIQYYNGEERAKGNILERFSAQQFPDLHSELNLSSLELGDSALYFCASSVEAGTKNIQYFGAGTRLSVL.

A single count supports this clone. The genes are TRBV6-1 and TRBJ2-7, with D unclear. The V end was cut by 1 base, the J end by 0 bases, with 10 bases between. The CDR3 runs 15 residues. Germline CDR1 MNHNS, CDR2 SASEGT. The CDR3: CASSEGGRLSYEQYF. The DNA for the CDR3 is TGTGCCAGCAGTGAAGGCGGACGGCTCTCCTACGAGCAGTACTTC.

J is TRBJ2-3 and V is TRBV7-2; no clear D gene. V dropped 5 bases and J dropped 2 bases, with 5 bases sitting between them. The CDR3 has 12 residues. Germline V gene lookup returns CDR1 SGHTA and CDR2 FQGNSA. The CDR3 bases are TGTGCCAGCAGCCGTAACACAGATACGCAGTATTTT. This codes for CASSRNTDTQYF.

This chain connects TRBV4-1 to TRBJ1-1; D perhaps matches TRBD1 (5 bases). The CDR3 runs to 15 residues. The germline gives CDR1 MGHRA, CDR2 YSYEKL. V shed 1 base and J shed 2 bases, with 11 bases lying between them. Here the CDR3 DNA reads TGCGCCAGCAGCCAAGTTTCCAGGGTAAACACTGAAGCTTTCTTT. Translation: CASSQVSRVNTEAFF.

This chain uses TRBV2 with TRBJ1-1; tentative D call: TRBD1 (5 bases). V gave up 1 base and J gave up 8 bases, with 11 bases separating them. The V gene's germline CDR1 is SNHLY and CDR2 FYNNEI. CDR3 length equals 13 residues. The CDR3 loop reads CASSEGGGVEAFF. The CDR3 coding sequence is TGTGCCAGCAGTGAAGGTGGGGGGGTCGAAGCTTTCTTT.

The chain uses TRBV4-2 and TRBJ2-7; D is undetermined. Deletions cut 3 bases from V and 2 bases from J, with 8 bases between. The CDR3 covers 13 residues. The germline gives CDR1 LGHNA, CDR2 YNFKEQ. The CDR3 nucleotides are TGTGCCAGCAGCCATTCCCAGACCTACGAGCAGTACTTC. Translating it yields CASSHSQTYEQYF.

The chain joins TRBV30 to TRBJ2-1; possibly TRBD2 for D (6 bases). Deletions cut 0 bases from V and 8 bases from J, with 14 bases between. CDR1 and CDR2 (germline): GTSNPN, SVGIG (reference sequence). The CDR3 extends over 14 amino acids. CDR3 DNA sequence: TGTGCCTGGAGTGTAGTGGGAGGATTGGATGAGCAGTTCTTC. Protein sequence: CAWSVVGGLDEQFF.

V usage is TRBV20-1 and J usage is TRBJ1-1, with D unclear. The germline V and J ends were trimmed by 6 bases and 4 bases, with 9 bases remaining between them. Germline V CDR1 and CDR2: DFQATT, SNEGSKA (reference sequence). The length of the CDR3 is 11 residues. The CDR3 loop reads CSALVATEAFF. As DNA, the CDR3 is TGCAGTGCGCTCGTGGCCACTGAAGCTTTCTTT.

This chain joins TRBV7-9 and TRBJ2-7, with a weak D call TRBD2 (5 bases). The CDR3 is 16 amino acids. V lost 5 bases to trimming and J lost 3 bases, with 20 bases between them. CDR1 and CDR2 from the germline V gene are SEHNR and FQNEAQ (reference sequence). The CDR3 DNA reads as TGTGCCAGCAGCCCCCCCGGGGAGCGCTGGGGCTACGAGCAGTACTTC. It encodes CASSPPGERWGYEQYF.

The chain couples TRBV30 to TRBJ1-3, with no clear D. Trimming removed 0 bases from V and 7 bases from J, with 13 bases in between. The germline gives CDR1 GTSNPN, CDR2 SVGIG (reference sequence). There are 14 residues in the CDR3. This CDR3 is CAWSVFTATNTIYF. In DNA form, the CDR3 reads TGTGCCTGGAGTGTATTCACAGCAACGAACACCATATATTTT. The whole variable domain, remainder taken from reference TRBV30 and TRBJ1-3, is SQTIHQWPATLVQPVGSPLSLECTVEGTSNPNLYWYRQAAGRGLQLLFYSVGIGQISSEVPQNLSASRPQDRQFILSSKKLLLSDSGFYLCAWSVFTATNTIYFGEGSWLTVV.

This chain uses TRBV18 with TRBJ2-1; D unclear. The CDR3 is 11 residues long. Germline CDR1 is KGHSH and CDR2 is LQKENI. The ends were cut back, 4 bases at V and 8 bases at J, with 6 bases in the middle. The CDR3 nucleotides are TGTGCCAGCTCACGGGATTATGAGCAGTTCTTC. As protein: CASSRDYEQFF.

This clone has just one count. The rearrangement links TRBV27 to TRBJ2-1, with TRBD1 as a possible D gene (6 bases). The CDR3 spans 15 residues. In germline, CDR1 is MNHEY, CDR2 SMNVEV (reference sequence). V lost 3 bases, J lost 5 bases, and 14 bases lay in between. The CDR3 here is CASSLGALLDNEQFF. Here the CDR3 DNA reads TGTGCCAGCAGTTTGGGGGCCCTCCTTGACAATGAGCAGTTCTTC.

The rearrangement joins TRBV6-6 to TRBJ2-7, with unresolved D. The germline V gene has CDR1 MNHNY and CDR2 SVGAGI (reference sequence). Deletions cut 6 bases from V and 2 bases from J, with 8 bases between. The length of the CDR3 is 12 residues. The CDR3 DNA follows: TGTGCCAGCAGCAGTCTAACCTACGAGCAGTACTTC. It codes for CASSSLTYEQYF.

The DNA for the CDR3 is TGTGCCCCTCCGGACTCCCGGTCCTATGGCTACACCTTC. This sequence encodes CAPPDSRSYGYTF. The V gene is TRBV2, the J gene TRBJ1-2, with no clear D. Germline V lookup: CDR1 SNHLY, CDR2 FYNNEI. The CDR3 length is 13 residues. Deletions cut 11 bases from V and 4 bases from J, with 17 bases between.

The CDR3 DNA sequence: TGTGCCAGCAGTTTCCAAATATCCGGGACTAGCGGGAGGGTCAATGAGCAGTTCTTC. It encodes CASSFQISGTSGRVNEQFF. The V call is TRBV27, the J call TRBJ2-1, with 16 bases identical to TRBD2. V shed 3 bases and J 6 bases; nucleotides not matched to a gene: 11. Germline lookup yields CDR1 MNHEY and CDR2 SMNVEV (reference sequence). There are 19 residues in the CDR3.

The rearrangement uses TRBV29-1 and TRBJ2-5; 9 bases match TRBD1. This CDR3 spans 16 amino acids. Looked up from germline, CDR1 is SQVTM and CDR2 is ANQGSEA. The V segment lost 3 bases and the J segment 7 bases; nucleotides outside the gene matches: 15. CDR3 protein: CSVDIGTGLRRGTQYF. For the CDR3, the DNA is TGCAGCGTTGATATCGGGACAGGGTTAAGAAGGGGGACCCAGTACTTC.

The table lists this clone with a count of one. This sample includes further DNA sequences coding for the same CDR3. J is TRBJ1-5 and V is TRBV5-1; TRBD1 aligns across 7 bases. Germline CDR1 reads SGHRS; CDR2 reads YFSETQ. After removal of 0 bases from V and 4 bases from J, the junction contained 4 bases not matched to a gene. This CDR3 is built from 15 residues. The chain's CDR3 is CASSLGQGRNQPQHF. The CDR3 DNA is TGCGCCAGCAGCTTGGGACAGGGAAGAAATCAGCCCCAGCATTTT.

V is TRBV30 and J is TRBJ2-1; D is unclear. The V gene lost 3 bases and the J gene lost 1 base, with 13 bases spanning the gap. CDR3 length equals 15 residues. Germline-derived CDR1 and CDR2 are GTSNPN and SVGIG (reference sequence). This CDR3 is CAWSKGLVSYNEQFF. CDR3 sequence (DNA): TGTGCCTGGAGCAAAGGGTTAGTGTCCTACAATGAGCAGTTCTTC.

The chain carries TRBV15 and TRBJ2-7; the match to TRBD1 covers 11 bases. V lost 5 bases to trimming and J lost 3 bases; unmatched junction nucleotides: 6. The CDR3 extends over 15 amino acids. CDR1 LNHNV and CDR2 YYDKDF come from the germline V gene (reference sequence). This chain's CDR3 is CATSGPGTGGYEQYF. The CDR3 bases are TGTGCCACCAGCGGTCCCGGGACAGGGGGCTACGAGCAGTACTTC.

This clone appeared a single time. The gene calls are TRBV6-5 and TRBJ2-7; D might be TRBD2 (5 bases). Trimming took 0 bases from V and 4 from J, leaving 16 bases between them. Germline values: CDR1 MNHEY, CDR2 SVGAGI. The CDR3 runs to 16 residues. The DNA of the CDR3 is TGTGCCAGCAGTTACTCGACGCTAGCTCAAGGATACGAGCAGTACTTC. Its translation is CASSYSTLAQGYEQYF.

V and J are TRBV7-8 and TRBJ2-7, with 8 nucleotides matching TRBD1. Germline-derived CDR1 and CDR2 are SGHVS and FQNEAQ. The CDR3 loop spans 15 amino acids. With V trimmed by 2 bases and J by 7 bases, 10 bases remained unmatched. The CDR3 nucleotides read TGTGCCAGCAGCTTATCCGGACAGGGTTCGCTGGAGCAGTACTTC. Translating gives CASSLSGQGSLEQYF.